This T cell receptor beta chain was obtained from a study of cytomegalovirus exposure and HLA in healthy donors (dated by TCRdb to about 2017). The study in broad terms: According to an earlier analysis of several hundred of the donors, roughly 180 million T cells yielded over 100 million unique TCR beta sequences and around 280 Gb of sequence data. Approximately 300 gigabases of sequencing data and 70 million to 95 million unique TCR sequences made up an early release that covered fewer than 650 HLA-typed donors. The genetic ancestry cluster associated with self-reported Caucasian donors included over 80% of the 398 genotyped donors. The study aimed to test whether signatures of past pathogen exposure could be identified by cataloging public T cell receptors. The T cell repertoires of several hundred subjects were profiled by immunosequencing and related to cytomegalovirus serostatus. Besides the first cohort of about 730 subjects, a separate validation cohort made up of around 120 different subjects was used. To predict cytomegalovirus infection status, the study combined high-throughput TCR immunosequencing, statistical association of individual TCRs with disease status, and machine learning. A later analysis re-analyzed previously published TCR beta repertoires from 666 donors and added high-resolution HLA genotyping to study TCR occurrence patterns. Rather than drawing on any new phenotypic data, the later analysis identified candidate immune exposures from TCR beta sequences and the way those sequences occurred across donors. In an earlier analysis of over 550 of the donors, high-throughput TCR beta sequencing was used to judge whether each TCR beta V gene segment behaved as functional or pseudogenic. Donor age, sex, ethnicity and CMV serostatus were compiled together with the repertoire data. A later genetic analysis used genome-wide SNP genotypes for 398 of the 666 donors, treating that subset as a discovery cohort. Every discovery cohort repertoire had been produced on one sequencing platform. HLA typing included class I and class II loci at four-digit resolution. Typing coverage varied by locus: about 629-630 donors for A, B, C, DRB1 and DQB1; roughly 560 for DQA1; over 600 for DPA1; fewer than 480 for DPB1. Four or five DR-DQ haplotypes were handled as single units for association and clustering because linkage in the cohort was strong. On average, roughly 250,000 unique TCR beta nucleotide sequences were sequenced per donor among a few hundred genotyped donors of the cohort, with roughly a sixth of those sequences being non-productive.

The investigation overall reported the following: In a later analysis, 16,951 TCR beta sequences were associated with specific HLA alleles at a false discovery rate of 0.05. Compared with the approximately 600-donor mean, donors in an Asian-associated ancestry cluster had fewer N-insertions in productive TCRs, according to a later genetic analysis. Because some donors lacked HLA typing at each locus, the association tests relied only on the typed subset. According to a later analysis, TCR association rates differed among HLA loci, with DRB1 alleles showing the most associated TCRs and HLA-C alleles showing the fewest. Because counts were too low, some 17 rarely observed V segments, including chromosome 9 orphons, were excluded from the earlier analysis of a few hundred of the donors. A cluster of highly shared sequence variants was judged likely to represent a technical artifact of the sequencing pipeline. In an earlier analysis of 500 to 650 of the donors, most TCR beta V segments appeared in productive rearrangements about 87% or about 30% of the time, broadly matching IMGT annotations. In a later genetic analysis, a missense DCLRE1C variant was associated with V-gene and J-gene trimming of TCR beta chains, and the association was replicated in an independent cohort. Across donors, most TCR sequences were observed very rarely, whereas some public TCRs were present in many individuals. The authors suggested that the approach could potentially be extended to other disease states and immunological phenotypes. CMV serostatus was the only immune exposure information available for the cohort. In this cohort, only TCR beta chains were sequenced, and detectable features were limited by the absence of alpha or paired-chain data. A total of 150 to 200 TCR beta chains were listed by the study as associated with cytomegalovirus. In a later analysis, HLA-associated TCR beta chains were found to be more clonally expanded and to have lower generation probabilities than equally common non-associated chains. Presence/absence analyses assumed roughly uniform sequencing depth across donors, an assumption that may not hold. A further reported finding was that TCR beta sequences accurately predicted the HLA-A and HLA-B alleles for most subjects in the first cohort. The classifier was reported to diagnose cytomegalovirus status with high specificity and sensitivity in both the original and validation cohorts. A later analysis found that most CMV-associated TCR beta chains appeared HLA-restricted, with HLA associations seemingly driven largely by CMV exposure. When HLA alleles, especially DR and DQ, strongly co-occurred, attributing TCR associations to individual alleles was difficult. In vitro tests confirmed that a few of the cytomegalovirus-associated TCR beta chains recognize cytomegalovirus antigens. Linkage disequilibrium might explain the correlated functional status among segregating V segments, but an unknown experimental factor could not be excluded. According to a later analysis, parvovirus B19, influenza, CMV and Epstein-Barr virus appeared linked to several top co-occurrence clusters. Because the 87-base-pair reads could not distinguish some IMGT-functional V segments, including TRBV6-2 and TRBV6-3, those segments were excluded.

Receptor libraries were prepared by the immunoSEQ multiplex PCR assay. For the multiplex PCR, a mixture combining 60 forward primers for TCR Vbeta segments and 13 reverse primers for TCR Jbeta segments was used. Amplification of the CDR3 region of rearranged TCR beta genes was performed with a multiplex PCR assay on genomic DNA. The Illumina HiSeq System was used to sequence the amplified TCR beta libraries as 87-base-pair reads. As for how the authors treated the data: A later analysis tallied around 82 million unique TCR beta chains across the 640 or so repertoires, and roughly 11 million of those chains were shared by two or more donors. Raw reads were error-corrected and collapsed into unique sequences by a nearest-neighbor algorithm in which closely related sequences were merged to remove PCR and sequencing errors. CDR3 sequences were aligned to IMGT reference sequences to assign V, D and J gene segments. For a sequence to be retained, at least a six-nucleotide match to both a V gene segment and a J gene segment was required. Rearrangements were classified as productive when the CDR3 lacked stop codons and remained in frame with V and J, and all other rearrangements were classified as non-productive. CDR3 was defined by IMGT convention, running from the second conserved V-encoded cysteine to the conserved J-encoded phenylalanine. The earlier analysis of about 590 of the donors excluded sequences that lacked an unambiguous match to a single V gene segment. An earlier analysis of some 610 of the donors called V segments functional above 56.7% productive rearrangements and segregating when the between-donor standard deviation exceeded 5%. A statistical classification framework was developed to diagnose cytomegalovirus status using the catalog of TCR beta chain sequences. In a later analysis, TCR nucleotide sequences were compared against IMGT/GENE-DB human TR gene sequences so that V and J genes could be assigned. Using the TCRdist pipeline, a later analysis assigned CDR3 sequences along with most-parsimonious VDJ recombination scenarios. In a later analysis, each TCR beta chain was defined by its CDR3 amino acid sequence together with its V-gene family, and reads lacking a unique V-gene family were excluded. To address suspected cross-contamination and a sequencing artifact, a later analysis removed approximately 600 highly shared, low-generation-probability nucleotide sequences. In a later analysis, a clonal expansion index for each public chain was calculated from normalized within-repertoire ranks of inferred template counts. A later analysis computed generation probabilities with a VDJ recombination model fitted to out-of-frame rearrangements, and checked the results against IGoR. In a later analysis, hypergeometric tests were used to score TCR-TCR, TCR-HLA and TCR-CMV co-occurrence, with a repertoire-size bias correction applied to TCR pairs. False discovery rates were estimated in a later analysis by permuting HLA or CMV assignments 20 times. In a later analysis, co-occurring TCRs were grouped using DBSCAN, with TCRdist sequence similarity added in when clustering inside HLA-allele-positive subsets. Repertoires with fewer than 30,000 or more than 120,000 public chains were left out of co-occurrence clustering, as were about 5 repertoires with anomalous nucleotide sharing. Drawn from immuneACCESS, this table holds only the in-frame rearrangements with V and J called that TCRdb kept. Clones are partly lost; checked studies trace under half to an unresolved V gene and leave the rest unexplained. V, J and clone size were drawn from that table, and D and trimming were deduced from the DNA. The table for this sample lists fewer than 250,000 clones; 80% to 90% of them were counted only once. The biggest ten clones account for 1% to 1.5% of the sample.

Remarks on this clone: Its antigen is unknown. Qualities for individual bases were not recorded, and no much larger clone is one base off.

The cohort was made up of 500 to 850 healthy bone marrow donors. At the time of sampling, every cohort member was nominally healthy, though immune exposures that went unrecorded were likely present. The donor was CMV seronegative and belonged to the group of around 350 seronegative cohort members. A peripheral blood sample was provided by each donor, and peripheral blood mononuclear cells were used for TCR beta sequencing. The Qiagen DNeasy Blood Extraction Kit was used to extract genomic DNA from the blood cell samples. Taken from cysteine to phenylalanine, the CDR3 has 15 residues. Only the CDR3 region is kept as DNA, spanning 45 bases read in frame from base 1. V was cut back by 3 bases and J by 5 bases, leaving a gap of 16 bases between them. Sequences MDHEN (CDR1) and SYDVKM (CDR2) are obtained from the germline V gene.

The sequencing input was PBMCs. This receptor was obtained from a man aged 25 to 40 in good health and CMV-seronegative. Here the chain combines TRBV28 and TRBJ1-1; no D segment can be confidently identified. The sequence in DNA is TGTGCCAGCAGTTTTCCCCTTATATTGAGGACTGAAGCTTTCTTT. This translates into CASSFPLILRTEAFF. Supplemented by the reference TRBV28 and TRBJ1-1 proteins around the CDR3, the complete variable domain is DVKVTQSSRYLVKRTGEKVFLECVQDMDHENMFWYRQDPGLGLRLIYFSYDVKMKEKGDIPEGYSVSREKKERFSLILESASTNQTSMYLCASSFPLILRTEAFFGQGTRLTVV.